This entry lists 16 T cell receptor beta chains sequenced from one sample in a study of regulatory T cells in long-lasting Graves disease. The time point was: persistent/refractory GD, antithyroid drugs over 5 years with positive TRAb. The authors made the TCR library using RNA they extracted from PBMCs. Both iRepertoire HTBI primers and Arm-PCR of CDR3 regions were used to build the TCR beta libraries. In TCRdb, the multiplex PCR reads were re-called with MiXCR into one record per CDR3 protein. The table records approximately 380,000 distinct CDR3 sequences, less than 25% of them present only once. The starting material was peripheral blood mononuclear cells (PBMCs), obtained when the disease was refractory, from a patient treated with antithyroid drugs. The receptors were sampled from a female donor with Graves disease.

The J gene is TRBJ2-5, the V gene TRBV11-2, with TRBD2 matching over 11 bases. CDR1 and CDR2 (germline): SGHAT, FQNNGV. The CDR3 is 14 amino acids. V trimming: 5 bases; J trimming: 6 bases; junction bases outside the gene matches: 5. The CDR3 DNA sequence: TGTGCCAGCAGCCCACTAGCGGGAGCAAAGACCCAGTACTTC. As protein: CASSPLAGAKTQYF.

The sample holds a few counts of this clonotype. V gene TRBV6-2 or TRBV6-3 combines with J gene TRBJ2-7, with 7 bases lining up with TRBD1. The CDR3 runs to 15 residues. Germline CDR1 is MNHEY and CDR2 is SVGEGT. After removal of 4 bases from V and 6 bases from J, the junction contained 12 bases not matched to a gene. The CDR3, as DNA: TGTGCCAGCAGTTCTACAGGGGCTCCGAGACGCGAGCAGTACTTC. It translates to CASSSTGAPRREQYF.

The chain has TRBV20-1 and TRBJ1-5; D gene unclear. The germline V gene has CDR1 DFQATT and CDR2 SNEGSKA (reference sequence). The V end lost 0 bases, the J end lost 1 base, and 10 bases lay between the germline ends. The length of the CDR3 is 15 residues. DNA for the CDR3: TGCAGTGCTAGAGATTTCGACGGAAGCAATCAGCCCCAGCATTTT. As protein: CSARDFDGSNQPQHF.

This clonotype was recorded a few times. This chain links TRBV9 with TRBJ2-7; 7 bases align to TRBD1. The V gene's germline CDR1 is SGDLS and CDR2 YYNGEE. V shed 1 base and J 0 bases; nucleotides not matched to a gene: 4. This CDR3 comprises 15 residues. As DNA, the CDR3 is TGTGCCAGCAGCGTAACAGGGGAGAGCTCCTACGAGCAGTACTTC. Amino acids: CASSVTGESSYEQYF. Full variable domain (missing parts from reference TRBV9 and TRBJ2-7): DSGVTQTPKHLITATGQRVTLRCSPRSGDLSVYWYQQSLDQGLQFLIQYYNGEERAKGNILERFSAQQFPDLHSELNLSSLELGDSALYFCASSVTGESSYEQYFGPGTRLTVT.

The V call is TRBV7-2, the J call TRBJ1-6, with 9 positions matching TRBD1. Per germline, CDR1 SGHTA and CDR2 FQGNSA. The length of the CDR3 is 16 residues. The junction had 7 bases not matched to a gene; V was cut back by 5 bases and J by 5 bases. CDR3 sequence reads: CASSPSGTGNNSPLHF. CDR3 in DNA: TGTGCCAGCAGCCCATCCGGGACAGGGAATAATTCACCCCTCCACTTT. Drawing the rest from reference TRBV7-2 and TRBJ1-6, the complete variable domain is GAGVSQSPSNKVTEKGKDVELRCDPISGHTALYWYRQSLGQGLEFLIYFQGNSAPDKSGLPSDRFSAERTGGSVSTLTIQRTQQEDSAVYLCASSPSGTGNNSPLHFGNGTRLTVT.

This clonotype has a count of ten or more. This rearrangement joins TRBV27 to TRBJ1-1, with unresolved D. V was shortened by 5 bases and J by 1 base, with 11 bases between the two germline ends. Germline V gene sequence: CDR1 MNHEY, CDR2 SMNVEV (reference sequence). This CDR3 has 14 residues. The CDR3 region has the DNA TGTGCCAGCAGTCCTTTGATGGGGAACACTGAAGCTTTCTTT. Residues: CASSPLMGNTEAFF.

Only a few counts were recorded for this clonotype. The V gene is TRBV6-1, the J gene TRBJ1-5; the D is unclear. The V end lost 6 bases, the J end lost 0 bases, and 12 bases lay between the germline ends. Germline V CDR1 and CDR2: MNHNS, SASEGT. The CDR3 runs to 15 residues. CDR3 sequence reads: CASSNGVYSNQPQHF. The CDR3 DNA is TGTGCCAGCAGCAACGGAGTATATAGCAATCAGCCCCAGCATTTT.

This clonotype was seen at least ten times. The V gene is TRBV7-2, the J gene TRBJ2-7; 8 bases are a match to TRBD1. Germline loops: CDR1 SGHTA, CDR2 FQGNSA. The CDR3 runs to 17 residues. The V and J ends lost 0 bases and 3 bases, in that order; junction bases with no gene match: 10. The CDR3 reads CASSLALTGAVFYEQYF. The CDR3 bases are TGTGCCAGCAGCTTAGCTTTGACAGGGGCGGTTTTCTACGAGCAGTACTTC.

Concerning this clonotype itself: The junction and the germline gene differ at one end; a read error may be behind it. This chain connects TRBV29-1 to TRBJ2-7, with D possibly TRBD1 on 5 matching bases. CDR1 SQVTM and CDR2 ANQGSEA come from the germline V gene. This CDR3 comprises 12 residues. The CDR3 DNA reads as TGCAGCGTCGCGGACACACTCGGCCTCTCTCACTTC. It is translated as CSVADTLGLSHF.

This clonotype has ten or more counts. For the CDR3, the DNA is TGTGCCAGCAGGGCGACAGGGGCCATGAACACTGAAGCTTTCTTT. Amino acid sequence: CASRATGAMNTEAFF. This chain links TRBV27 with TRBJ1-1, with 8 bases fitting TRBD1. Trimming removed 6 bases from V and 0 bases from J; junction bases left unmatched: 6. The V gene's germline CDR1 is MNHEY and CDR2 SMNVEV (reference sequence). CDR3 length: 15 residues.

This clonotype showed up many times. The rearrangement uses TRBV6-1 and TRBJ2-7, with D perhaps matching TRBD2 (6 bases). Germline V gene lookup returns CDR1 MNHNS and CDR2 SASEGT. V was pared by 2 bases and J by 4 bases, with 12 bases between. This CDR3 is built from 14 residues. DNA for the CDR3: TGTGCCAGCAGTGAACGACTAGAGGTTTACGAGCAGTACTTC. Its protein product is CASSERLEVYEQYF.

Worth noting for this clonotype: Because the CDR3 is missing its conserved closing phenylalanine or tryptophan, this is likely a read error. This chain links TRBV29-1 with TRBJ2-5; possibly TRBD1 for D (6 bases). V gave up 7 bases and J gave up 7 bases, with 16 bases separating them. Germline V gives CDR1 SQVTM, CDR2 ANQGSEA. CDR3 length equals 12 residues. In DNA form, the CDR3 reads TGCAGCGCCGAACAGGGAACGTGGACCCAGTACTCC. Its protein is CSAEQGTWTQYS.

This clonotype was found many times. This sequence joins TRBV20-1 and TRBJ2-5; TRBD2 aligns across 11 bases. Germline CDR1 is DFQATT and CDR2 is SNEGSKA (reference sequence). This CDR3 region has 16 residues. V trimming: 1 base; J trimming: 5 bases; junction bases outside the gene matches: 9. The CDR3 DNA is TGCAGTGCTAGAGCTTTACTAGCGGGAGTATATGAGACCCAGTACTTC. Protein sequence: CSARALLAGVYETQYF.

This clonotype was detected a few times. The chain links TRBV30 to TRBJ1-2, with 10 bases lining up with TRBD1. The CDR3 covers 14 residues. V was clipped by 3 bases and J by 8 bases; unmatched bases: 9. CDR1 is GTSNPN and CDR2 is SVGIG in the germline V gene (reference sequence). CDR3 sequence reads: CAWRPRTGGRGYTF. In DNA form, the CDR3 reads TGTGCCTGGAGACCAAGGACAGGGGGTCGAGGCTACACCTTC. Supplemented by reference TRBV30 and TRBJ1-2, the full variable domain reads SQTIHQWPATLVQPVGSPLSLECTVEGTSNPNLYWYRQAAGRGLQLLFYSVGIGQISSEVPQNLSASRPQDRQFILSSKKLLLSDSGFYLCAWRPRTGGRGYTFGSGTRLTVV.

This clonotype was recorded many times. The CDR3 loop reads CASSSPGGRRGETQYF. Here the CDR3 DNA reads TGTGCCAGCAGTTCCCCAGGCGGGAGGCGAGGAGAGACCCAGTACTTC. The chain carries TRBV12-3 or TRBV12-4 and TRBJ2-5; 8 nucleotides agree with TRBD2. The V and J ends lost 4 bases and 4 bases, in that order; junction bases with no gene match: 11. The length of the CDR3 is 16 residues.

This clonotype came up many times. CDR3 protein: CASSRGPTYGYTF. The DNA of the CDR3 is TGTGCCAGCAGTCGGGGTCCGACCTATGGCTACACCTTC. V is TRBV27 and J is TRBJ1-2; D not certain. The germline V gene has CDR1 MNHEY and CDR2 SMNVEV (reference sequence). V lost 5 bases and J 4 bases, leaving 11 bases between the germline ends. This CDR3 has 13 amino acids.